These T cell receptor beta chains were read from a single sample in a study of Ad26.COV2.S vaccination and SARS-CoV-2 variants. Here immunoSEQ multiplex PCR was the method, and the copy in TCRdb shows in-frame clones only, minus some. Here the sample spans hundreds of thousands of clones, 87% being singletons. The sequenced sample was peripheral blood, obtained in a trial of Ad26.COV2.S vaccine versus placebo. Receptor source: a person aged 18 to 65 who received the Ad26.COV2.S COVID-19 vaccine or a placebo. The conserved cysteine and the conserved F or W are not part of the CDR3 here.

CDR3 protein	J gene	V gene
ASGLGTSGGSTEAF	TRBJ1-1	TRBV12-5
ASSHRQVLNGYT	TRBJ1-2	TRBV3-1/TRBV3-2
ASIPGTGFNQPQH	TRBJ1-5	TRBV21-1
ASSHDGADTEAF	TRBJ1-1	TRBV4-1
ASSLGQYTQY	TRBJ2-3	TRBV12-3/TRBV12-4
ASSSEPSSYNEQF	TRBJ2-1	TRBV5-4
ASSAYIAGGPYEQY	TRBJ2-7	TRBV5-1
ASGLGPTGAGVTEAF	TRBJ1-1	TRBV12-5
ASGSGPGTEAF	TRBJ1-1	TRBV12-5
SASGVVRSEAF	TRBJ1-1	TRBV20-1
ACPDSSNYGYT	TRBJ1-2	TRBV30
AIGQNYEQY	TRBJ2-7	TRBV10-3
ASSVRGSGGHYSYEQY	TRBJ2-7	TRBV27
ATRGQGFTGELF	TRBJ2-2	TRBV10-1
ASSLSESGYT	TRBJ1-2	TRBV5-1
ASGLVRGLAGQPQH	TRBJ1-5	TRBV12-5
AISADRGITDTQY	TRBJ2-3	TRBV10-3
ASSFPGQGTDTQY	TRBJ2-3	TRBV27
ASSQDPLGGYT	TRBJ1-2	TRBV4-1
ASSYRAGNRGGYT	TRBJ1-2	TRBV7-2
ASSHPGQGSYEQY	TRBJ2-7	TRBV4-1
ASSLGGAGMNTEAF	TRBJ1-1	TRBV7-8
AWRAGADEKLF	TRBJ1-4	TRBV30
ASSIQGALTDTQY	TRBJ2-3	TRBV19
ASSLTSVETQY	TRBJ2-5	TRBV5-8
ASSKRGGLSAKNYGYT	TRBJ1-2	TRBV19
AWSGGAYGYT	TRBJ1-2	TRBV30
SVRTGISSYEQY	TRBJ2-7	TRBV29-1
ASSQDRTVQETQY	TRBJ2-5	TRBV14
ASSWGRQSNEKLF	TRBJ1-4	TRBV5-1
ASSGGTPYEQY	TRBJ2-7	TRBV5-1
ASSDRDRYHEQY	TRBJ2-7	TRBV28
ASSPLGVPQY	TRBJ2-5	TRBV18
ASSEVGSPNYGYT	TRBJ1-2	TRBV6-1
ATSRRTSGSYNEQF	TRBJ2-1	TRBV15